This T cell receptor (beta chain) was captured by sequencing in a study of tumor-infiltrating lymphocytes in primary liver carcinoma. Study-level background: Patients were men and women aged 30 to 69 years. Notes on the study in general: It was observed that only about 7.5-25% of the top clones appeared in every one of the five tumor regions.

Germline CDR1 and CDR2: SQVTM and ANQGSEA. This CDR3 has 12 residues. With approximately 500 ng total RNA as template and a constant-region primer, TCR beta cDNA was made. Three rounds of nested multiplex PCR with slightly modified ARM-PCR produced TCR beta libraries. Both of the initial two PCR rounds ran for nine to eleven cycles and employed TRBV1-TRBV30 forward primers alongside a C-beta reverse primer. Each CDR3 protein is one row after TCRdb ran MiXCR on the multiplex PCR reads. This sample has approximately 64,000 distinct CDR3 sequences, with approximately 74% found just once. For each extraction, RNA and DNA were obtained together from approximately 20-30 mg of unsorted bulk tissue. Samples were taken from five separate regions of every tumor. This clonotype was observed once. What it recognizes is unknown. A clone one base away is much larger, so this may be a read error.

This sequence joins TRBV29-1 and TRBJ2-5, with no clear D. The source is a man aged 40-50 years with primary liver carcinoma and hepatitis B virus infection. The specimen was liver tumor tissue from sampling region 4. Subset of the sample: tumor region T4, right-lateral pole. The CDR3 protein is CSVVVRSETQSF. The CDR3 DNA follows: TGCAGCGTTGTGGTGCGTTCAGAGACTCAGTCCTTC.